A single sample gave rise to the 25 T cell receptor beta chains below, sequenced in a study of T cells after yellow fever vaccination. TCRdb fed the 5' RACE reads into MiXCR, producing one record per CDR3 protein. The top ten clones hold about 15% of a sample with 96,000 or so distinct CDR3 sequences, about 8.8% of them seen once. This sample comprised CD8+ T cells not binding an NS4B(214-222) dextramer, sorted from PBMCs, obtained roughly 14 days after the first yellow fever vaccination. These receptors came from a man between 18 and 35 years old who received the YFV17D yellow fever vaccine.

V gene TRBV9 combines with J gene TRBJ2-3; 8 bases match TRBD1. This CDR3 spans 15 amino acids. V shed 3 bases and J 2 bases; nucleotides not matched to a gene: 5. CDR1 is SGDLS, CDR2 YYNGEE, per germline. The CDR3 here is CASSETGVITDTQYF. The CDR3 DNA sequence: TGTGCCAGCAGCGAGACAGGGGTGATCACAGATACGCAGTATTTT.

The rearrangement uses TRBV6-2 or TRBV6-3 and TRBJ1-1; possible D gene TRBD1, 6 bases. The CDR3 runs to 17 residues. Deletions cut 0 bases from V and 0 bases from J, with 14 bases between. CDR1 is MNHEY, CDR2 SVGEGT, per germline. DNA for the CDR3: TGTGCCAGCAGTTACTCGAATACAGGGATTATGAACACTGAAGCTTTCTTT. The encoded protein is CASSYSNTGIMNTEAFF.

This chain joins TRBV12-3 or TRBV12-4 and TRBJ2-2; the D gene could be TRBD1 or TRBD2 (5 bases each). This CDR3 region has 17 residues. V was trimmed by 8 bases and J by 3 bases, leaving 22 bases between them. CDR3 amino acids: CASQRGASDSDTGELFF. Here the CDR3 DNA reads TGTGCCAGCCAGAGAGGGGCCTCTGACTCGGACACCGGGGAGCTGTTTTTT.

This clonotype has more than one count but fewer than ten. The V and J genes are TRBV7-6 and TRBJ2-3; TRBD2 agrees at 11 bases. There are 15 residues in the CDR3. Germline lookup yields CDR1 SGHVS and CDR2 FNYEAQ. Trimming removed 4 bases from V and 2 bases from J; junction bases left unmatched: 2. CDR3 nucleotide sequence: TGTGCCAGCAGCTCTAGCGGGGGGCCCACAGATACGCAGTATTTT. Its protein is CASSSSGGPTDTQYF.

Only a few counts were recorded for this clonotype. The chain has TRBV12-3 or TRBV12-4 and TRBJ2-5; D is uncertain. The length of the CDR3 is 12 residues. V lost 11 bases and J lost 1, with 11 bases in between. The CDR3: CALGLGQETQYF. CDR3 sequence (DNA): TGTGCCTTAGGCTTGGGCCAAGAGACCCAGTACTTC.

This clonotype appeared many times. This rearrangement joins TRBV11-3 to TRBJ1-1; TRBD1 might be the D (5 bases). The V and J ends lost 3 bases and 3 bases respectively, with 5 bases between them. Germline assignment: CDR1 SGHNT and CDR2 YENEEA. The CDR3 loop spans 12 amino acids. The CDR3 reads CASSFRDTEAFF. The CDR3 DNA sequence: TGTGCCAGCAGCTTCAGGGACACTGAAGCTTTCTTT.

This clonotype was found a few times. The chain employs TRBV4-1 and TRBJ1-6; 7 bases are shared with TRBD1. Germline values: CDR1 MGHRA, CDR2 YSYEKL. The V segment lost 1 base and the J segment 4 bases; nucleotides outside the gene matches: 13. CDR3 length equals 19 residues. CDR3 region: CASSQGPETGLNYNSPLHF. As DNA, the CDR3 is TGCGCCAGCAGCCAAGGTCCAGAGACAGGGTTGAATTATAATTCACCCCTCCACTTT.

In this sample, this clonotype turned up a few times. V gene TRBV27 combines with J gene TRBJ1-2; a possible D gene is TRBD1 (5 bases). The V end was cut by 5 bases, the J end by 4 bases, with 20 bases between. Germline V gene sequence: CDR1 MNHEY, CDR2 SMNVEV (reference sequence). The CDR3 loop spans 16 amino acids. This chain's CDR3 is CASSQLMGLNSYGYTF. Written as DNA, the CDR3 is TGTGCCAGCAGTCAACTCATGGGACTAAATAGCTATGGCTACACCTTC.

The genes are TRBV27 and TRBJ1-1, with 10 bases lining up with TRBD1. The V and J ends lost 7 bases and 5 bases, in that order; junction bases with no gene match: 10. This CDR3 is built from 15 residues. CDR1 and CDR2 from the germline V gene are MNHEY and SMNVEV (reference sequence). The DNA of the CDR3 is TGTGCCAGCACCAAAGTCCGGGACAGGGGTACTGAAGCTTTCTTT. Translation: CASTKVRDRGTEAFF.

The chain recombines TRBV20-1 with TRBJ2-3, with D unresolved. From germline, CDR1 is DFQATT and CDR2 SNEGSKA (reference sequence). There are 13 residues in the CDR3. V was pared by 0 bases and J by 2 bases, with 6 bases between. This CDR3 is CSARDISTDTQYF. For the CDR3, the DNA is TGCAGTGCTAGAGATATTTCCACAGATACGCAGTATTTT.

This clonotype has a handful of counts. The gene calls are TRBV29-1 and TRBJ1-2; D uncertain. The CDR3 is 14 residues long. Per germline, CDR1 SQVTM and CDR2 ANQGSEA. Trimming removed 3 bases from V and 0 bases from J, with 11 bases in between. In nucleotides, the CDR3 is TGCAGCGTTGAGGATCGACGAGCTAACTATGGCTACACCTTC. This encodes CSVEDRRANYGYTF.

CDR3 sequence (DNA): TGCGCCAGCAGCTTCACAGGGGGCCTCTATGGCTACACCTTC. Its translation: CASSFTGGLYGYTF. This chain links TRBV5-1 with TRBJ1-2; 9 bases fit TRBD1. With 2 bases clipped from V and 4 bases from J, the junction kept 3 bases outside the gene matches. The germline V gene has CDR1 SGHRS and CDR2 YFSETQ. The CDR3 runs 14 residues.

V is TRBV27 and J is TRBJ1-2; TRBD1 aligns across 7 bases. There are 13 residues in the CDR3. The germline V gene encodes CDR1 MNHEY and CDR2 SMNVEV (reference sequence). The V and J ends lost 3 bases and 7 bases, in that order; junction bases with no gene match: 5. The CDR3 DNA reads TGTGCCAGCAGTTTTCCCGGGACAGCTGGCTACACCTTC. This sequence encodes CASSFPGTAGYTF.

This chain joins TRBV4-3 and TRBJ1-1; D is unresolved. This CDR3 region has 16 residues. The V gene lost 2 bases and the J gene lost 0 bases, with 13 bases spanning the gap. Germline assignment: CDR1 LGHNA and CDR2 YSLEER. The CDR3 is CASSQQWRQLNTEAFF. As DNA, the CDR3 is TGCGCCAGCAGCCAACAGTGGCGGCAGCTGAACACTGAAGCTTTCTTT.

This clonotype was seen ten or more times. The genes are TRBV10-3 and TRBJ2-5; the D is unclear. Germline CDR1 is ENHRY and CDR2 is SYGVKD. This CDR3 has 13 residues. The germline V and J ends were trimmed by 7 bases and 1 base, with 10 bases remaining between them. CDR3 sequence reads: CAIKPAIQETQYF. CDR3 sequence (DNA): TGTGCCATCAAGCCAGCTATCCAAGAGACCCAGTACTTC.

The chain joins TRBV7-9 to TRBJ2-1, with D perhaps TRBD1 or TRBD2 (5 bases each). With 1 base removed from V and 7 bases from J, the gap between germline ends came to 17 bases. In germline, CDR1 is SEHNR, CDR2 FQNEAQ (reference sequence). This CDR3 has 16 amino acids. The CDR3 coding sequence is TGTGCCAGCAGCTTAGGAGGGGCGCTACTTGGGAATGAGCAGTTCTTC. Translating it yields CASSLGGALLGNEQFF.

The V gene is TRBV12-3 or TRBV12-4, the J gene TRBJ2-5; 9 bases map to TRBD2. The CDR3 runs to 15 residues. V was pared by 7 bases and J by 1 base, with 7 bases of the junction left unmatched. The CDR3 DNA follows: TGTGCCAGCACCCCTAAACTAGCGGGCCAAGAGACCCAGTACTTC. Encoded protein: CASTPKLAGQETQYF.

This clonotype has more than one count but fewer than ten. The CDR3 here is CASSPSATDSPNYGYTF. CDR3 bases: TGTGCCAGTAGTCCTAGCGCGACAGATTCTCCTAACTATGGCTACACCTTC. The chain combines TRBV19 with TRBJ1-2, with D perhaps matching TRBD1 (5 bases). V was trimmed by 5 bases and J by 0 bases, leaving 19 bases between them. Germline-derived CDR1 and CDR2 are LNHDA and SQIVND (reference sequence). The CDR3 covers 17 residues.

This clonotype has a handful of counts. The chain joins TRBV10-1 to TRBJ2-7; perhaps TRBD2 as D (7 bases). CDR1 WNHNN and CDR2 SYGVQD come from the germline V gene (reference sequence). Between the trimmed V and J ends, which lost 6 bases and 1 base, there was a span of 16 bases. This CDR3 has 15 residues. The CDR3 is CASSPGAGASYEQYF. The CDR3 coding sequence is TGCGCCAGCAGCCCCGGGGCGGGGGCTTCCTACGAGCAGTACTTC.

CDR3 sequence: CASSYNPLTLAEQFF. The CDR3 DNA follows: TGTGCCAGCAGTTACAACCCCCTGACCCTGGCTGAGCAGTTCTTC. V gene TRBV6-5 combines with J gene TRBJ2-1; D is unclear. The V end lost 2 bases, the J end lost 9 bases, and 17 bases lay between the germline ends. The germline V gene has CDR1 MNHEY and CDR2 SVGAGI. The CDR3 has 15 amino acids.

This clonotype was seen only a few times. The V call is TRBV20-1, the J call TRBJ1-5, with D hard to call. The CDR3 has 12 amino acids. The V end lost 3 bases, the J end lost 0 bases, and 3 bases lay between the germline ends. Per germline, CDR1 DFQATT and CDR2 SNEGSKA (reference sequence). CDR3 DNA: TGCAGTGCTAGTTATAGCAATCAGCCCCAGCATTTT. Protein product: CSASYSNQPQHF.

The chain combines TRBV7-6 with TRBJ2-7; D not resolved. Trimming pared 5 bases from V and 7 bases from J, leaving 12 bases between. Per the germline V gene, CDR1 is SGHVS and CDR2 is FNYEAQ. The CDR3 covers 12 residues. As DNA, the CDR3 is TGTGCCAGCAGCCGACTGGATGTAGAGCAGTACTTC. This encodes CASSRLDVEQYF.

This clonotype has more than one count but fewer than ten. The chain combines TRBV5-4 with TRBJ2-1; 7 bases fit TRBD2. Germline-derived CDR1 and CDR2 are SGHNT and YYREEE (reference sequence). V shed 4 bases and J 12 bases; nucleotides not matched to a gene: 16. This CDR3 comprises 15 residues. The DNA for the CDR3 is TGTGCCAGCAGCCCGGCGGAGCGGGGATCCAGCGGGCAGTTCTTC. Protein: CASSPAERGSSGQFF.

For this clonotype: This may arise from a read error, as a much more abundant clone is one base away. J is TRBJ2-1 and V is TRBV6-2 or TRBV6-3, with D uncertain. This CDR3 is built from 17 residues. Germline CDR1 reads MNHEY; CDR2 reads SVGEGT. The CDR3 region is CASSFSGVQPSYNEQIF. The CDR3 DNA is TGTGCCAGCAGTTTTTCCGGCGTTCAGCCCAGCTACAATGAGCAGATCTTC.

This sequence joins TRBV20-1 and TRBJ2-1; possible D gene TRBD1, 6 bases. Per germline, CDR1 DFQATT and CDR2 SNEGSKA (reference sequence). The CDR3 is 13 amino acids. V lost 3 bases and J 3 bases, leaving 9 bases between the germline ends. This CDR3 is CSARGTNYNEQFF. Written as DNA, the CDR3 is TGCAGTGCTAGGGGGACAAACTACAATGAGCAGTTCTTC.